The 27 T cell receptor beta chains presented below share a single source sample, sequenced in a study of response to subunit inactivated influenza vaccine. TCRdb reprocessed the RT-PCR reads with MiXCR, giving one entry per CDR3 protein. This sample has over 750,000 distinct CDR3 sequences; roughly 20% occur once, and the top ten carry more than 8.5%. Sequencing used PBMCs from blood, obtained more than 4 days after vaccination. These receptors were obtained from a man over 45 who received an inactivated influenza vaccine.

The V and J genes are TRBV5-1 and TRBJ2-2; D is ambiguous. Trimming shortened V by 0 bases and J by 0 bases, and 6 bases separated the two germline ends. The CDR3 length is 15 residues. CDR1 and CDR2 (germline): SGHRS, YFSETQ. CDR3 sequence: CASSLDFANTGELFF. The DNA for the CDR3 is TGCGCCAGCAGCTTGGATTTCGCGAACACCGGGGAGCTGTTTTTT.

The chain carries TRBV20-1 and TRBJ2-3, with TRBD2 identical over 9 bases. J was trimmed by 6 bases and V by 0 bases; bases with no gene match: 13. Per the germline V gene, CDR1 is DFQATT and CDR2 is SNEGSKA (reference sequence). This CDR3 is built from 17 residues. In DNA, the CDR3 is TGCAGTGCTAGAGATCGGGCTAGCGGGGTTTTCCTCGATACGCAGTATTTT. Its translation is CSARDRASGVFLDTQYF.

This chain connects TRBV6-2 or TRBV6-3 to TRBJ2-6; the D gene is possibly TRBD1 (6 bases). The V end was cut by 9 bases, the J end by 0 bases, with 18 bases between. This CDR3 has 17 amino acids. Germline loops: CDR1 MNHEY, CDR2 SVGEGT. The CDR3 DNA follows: TGTGCCAGTGGACAGCAGCGGCCTTACTCTGGGGCCAACGTCCTGACTTTC. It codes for CASGQQRPYSGANVLTF.

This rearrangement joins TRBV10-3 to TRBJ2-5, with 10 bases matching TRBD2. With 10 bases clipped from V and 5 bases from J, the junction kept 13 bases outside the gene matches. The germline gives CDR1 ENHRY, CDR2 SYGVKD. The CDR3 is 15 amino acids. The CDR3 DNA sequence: TGTGCCACCCTAACAGAGCGGGGGGGCCAGGAGACCCAGTACTTC. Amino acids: CATLTERGGQETQYF.

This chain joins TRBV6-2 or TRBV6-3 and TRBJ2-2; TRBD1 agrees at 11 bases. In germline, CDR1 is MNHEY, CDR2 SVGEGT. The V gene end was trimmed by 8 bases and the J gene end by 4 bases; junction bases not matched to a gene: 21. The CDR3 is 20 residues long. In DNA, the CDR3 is TGTGCCAGCTCCGCCCCGGGGGGACAGGGGGGTGGTCATGGCACCGGGGAGCTGTTTTTT. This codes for CASSAPGGQGGGHGTGELFF.

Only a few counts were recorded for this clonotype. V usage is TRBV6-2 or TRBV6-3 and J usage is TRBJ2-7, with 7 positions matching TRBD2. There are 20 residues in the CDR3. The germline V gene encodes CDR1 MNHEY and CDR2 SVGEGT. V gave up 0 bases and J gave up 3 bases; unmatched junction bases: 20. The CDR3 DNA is TGTGCCAGCAGTTACTCTAGGTTAACACGATTGGCGGGGGTTTTCTACGAGCAGTACTTC. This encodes CASSYSRLTRLAGVFYEQYF.

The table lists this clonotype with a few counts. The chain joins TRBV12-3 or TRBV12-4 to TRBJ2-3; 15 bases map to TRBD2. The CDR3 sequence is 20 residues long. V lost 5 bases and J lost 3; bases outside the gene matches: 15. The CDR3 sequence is CASSEGTSGGTVFVTDTQYF. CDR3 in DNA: TGTGCCAGCAGTGAAGGGACTAGCGGGGGGACGGTGTTCGTAACAGATACGCAGTATTTT.

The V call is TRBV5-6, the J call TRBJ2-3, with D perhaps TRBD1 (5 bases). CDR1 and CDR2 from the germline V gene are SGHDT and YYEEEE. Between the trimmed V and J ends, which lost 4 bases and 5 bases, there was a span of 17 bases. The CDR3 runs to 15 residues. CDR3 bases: TGTGCCAGCAGCGCCCAGCGACAGTCACTAGATACGCAGTATTTT. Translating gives CASSAQRQSLDTQYF. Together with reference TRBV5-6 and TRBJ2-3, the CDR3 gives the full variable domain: DAGVTQSPTHLIKTRGQQVTLRCSPKSGHDTVSWYQQALGQGPQFIFQYYEEEERQRGNFPDRFSGHQFPNYSSELNVNALLLGDSALYLCASSAQRQSLDTQYFGPGTRLTVL.

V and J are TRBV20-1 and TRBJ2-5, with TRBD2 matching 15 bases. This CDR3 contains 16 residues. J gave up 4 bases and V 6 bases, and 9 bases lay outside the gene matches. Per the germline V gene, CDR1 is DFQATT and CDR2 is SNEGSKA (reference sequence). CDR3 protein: CSALRTSGRAGETQYF. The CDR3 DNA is TGCAGTGCCCTCAGGACTAGCGGGAGGGCCGGAGAGACCCAGTACTTC.

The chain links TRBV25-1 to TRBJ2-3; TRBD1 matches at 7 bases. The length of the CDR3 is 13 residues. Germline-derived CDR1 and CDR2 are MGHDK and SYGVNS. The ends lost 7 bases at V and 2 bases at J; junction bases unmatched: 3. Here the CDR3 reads CASTGQNTDTQYF. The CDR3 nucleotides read TGTGCCAGCACGGGACAGAACACAGATACGCAGTATTTT.

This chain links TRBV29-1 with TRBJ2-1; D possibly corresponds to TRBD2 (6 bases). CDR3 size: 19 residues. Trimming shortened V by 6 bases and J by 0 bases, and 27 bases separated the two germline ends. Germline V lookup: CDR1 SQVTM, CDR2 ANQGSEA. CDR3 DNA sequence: TGCAGCGTCGGAGGGGAGTACAGCGGCTTTTTTAGCTCCTACAATGAGCAGTTCTTC. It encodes CSVGGEYSGFFSSYNEQFF.

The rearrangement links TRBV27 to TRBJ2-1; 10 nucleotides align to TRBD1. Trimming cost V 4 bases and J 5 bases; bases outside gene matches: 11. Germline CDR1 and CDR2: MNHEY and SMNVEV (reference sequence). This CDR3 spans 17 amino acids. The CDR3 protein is CASSSAYTGTGDNEQFF. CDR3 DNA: TGTGCCAGCAGTTCTGCCTATACCGGGACAGGGGACAATGAGCAGTTCTTC.

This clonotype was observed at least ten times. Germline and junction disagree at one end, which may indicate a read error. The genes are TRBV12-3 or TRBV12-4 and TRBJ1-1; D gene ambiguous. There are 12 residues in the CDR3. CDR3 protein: CASSLDNTEAFF. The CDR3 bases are TGTGCCAGCAGCTTAGATAACACTGAAGCTTTCTTT.

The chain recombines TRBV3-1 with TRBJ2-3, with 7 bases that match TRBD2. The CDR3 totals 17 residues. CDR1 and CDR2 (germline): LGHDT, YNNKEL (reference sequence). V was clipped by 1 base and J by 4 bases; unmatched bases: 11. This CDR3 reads CASSQVLSLAAADTQYF. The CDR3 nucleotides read TGTGCCAGCAGCCAAGTCCTTAGCCTAGCGGCGGCAGATACGCAGTATTTT.

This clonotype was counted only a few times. In DNA, the CDR3 is TGCAGTGCTAGAGAACAGGGGTATGCCGGGGAGCTGTTTTTT. It is translated as CSAREQGYAGELFF. V and J are TRBV20-1 and TRBJ2-2, with 7 nucleotides matching TRBD1. The CDR3 loop spans 14 amino acids. Losses at the gene ends were 0 bases for V and 6 bases for J; bases not matched to a gene: 4. In germline, CDR1 is DFQATT, CDR2 SNEGSKA (reference sequence).

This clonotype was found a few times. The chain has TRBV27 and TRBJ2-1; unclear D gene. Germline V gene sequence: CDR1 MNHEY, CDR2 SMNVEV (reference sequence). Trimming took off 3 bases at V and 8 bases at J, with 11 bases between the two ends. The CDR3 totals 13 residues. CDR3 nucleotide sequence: TGTGCCAGCAGTTTGAAACCTAGTTATGAGCAGTTCTTC. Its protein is CASSLKPSYEQFF.

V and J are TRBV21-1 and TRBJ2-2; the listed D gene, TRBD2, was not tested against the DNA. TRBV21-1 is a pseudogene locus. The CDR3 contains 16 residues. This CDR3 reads CASSKVTMRETGELFF. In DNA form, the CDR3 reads TGTGCCAGCAGCAAGGTGACTATGCGGGAGACCGGGGAGCTGTTTTTT.

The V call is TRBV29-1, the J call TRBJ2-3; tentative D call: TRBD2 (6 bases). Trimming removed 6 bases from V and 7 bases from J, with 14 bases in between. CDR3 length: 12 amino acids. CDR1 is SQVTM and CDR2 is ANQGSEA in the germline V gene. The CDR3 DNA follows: TGCAGCGTCGACCGGCGGGGAAATACGCAGTATTTT. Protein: CSVDRRGNTQYF.

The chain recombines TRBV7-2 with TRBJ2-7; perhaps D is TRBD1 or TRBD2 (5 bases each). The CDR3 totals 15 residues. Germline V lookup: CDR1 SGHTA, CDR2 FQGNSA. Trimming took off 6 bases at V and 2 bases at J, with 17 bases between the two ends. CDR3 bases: TGTGCCAGCAGATCCGCCGGGACGGTGGCCTACGAGCAGTACTTC. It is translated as CASRSAGTVAYEQYF.

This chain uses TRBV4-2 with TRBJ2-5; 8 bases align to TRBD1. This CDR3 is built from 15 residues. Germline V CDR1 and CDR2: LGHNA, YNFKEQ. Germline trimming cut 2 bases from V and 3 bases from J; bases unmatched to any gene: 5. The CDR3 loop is CASSQPAGGEETQYF. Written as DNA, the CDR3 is TGTGCCAGCAGCCAACCTGCAGGGGGCGAAGAGACCCAGTACTTC.

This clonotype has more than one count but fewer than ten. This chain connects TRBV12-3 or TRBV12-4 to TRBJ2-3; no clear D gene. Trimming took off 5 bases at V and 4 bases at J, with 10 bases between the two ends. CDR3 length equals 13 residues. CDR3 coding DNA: TGTGCCAGCAGTCCCCGTTGGGCAGATACGCAGTATTTT. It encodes CASSPRWADTQYF.

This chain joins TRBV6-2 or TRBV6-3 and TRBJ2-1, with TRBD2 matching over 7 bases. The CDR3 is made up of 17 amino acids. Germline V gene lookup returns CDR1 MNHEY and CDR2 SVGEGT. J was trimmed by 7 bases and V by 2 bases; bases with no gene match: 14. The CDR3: CASSYVLFGGRGNEQFF. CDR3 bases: TGTGCCAGCAGTTACGTACTTTTCGGGGGGAGAGGAAATGAGCAGTTCTTC.

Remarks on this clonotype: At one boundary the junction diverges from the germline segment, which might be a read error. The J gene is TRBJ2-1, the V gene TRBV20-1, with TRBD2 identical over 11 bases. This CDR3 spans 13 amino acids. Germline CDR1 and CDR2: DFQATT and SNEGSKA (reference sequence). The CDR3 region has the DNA TGCAGTGCCGGACTAGCGGGCTACAATGAGCAGTCCTTC. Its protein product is CSAGLAGYNEQSF.

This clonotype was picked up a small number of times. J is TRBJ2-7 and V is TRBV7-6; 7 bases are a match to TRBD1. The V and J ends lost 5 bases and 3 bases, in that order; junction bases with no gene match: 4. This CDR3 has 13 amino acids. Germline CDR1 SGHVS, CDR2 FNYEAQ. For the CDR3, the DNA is TGTGCCAGCAGCGGGGACAGTCTCTACGAGCAGTACTTC. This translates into CASSGDSLYEQYF.

The CDR3 loop reads CASSERVDNSPLHF. The CDR3 bases are TGTGCCAGCAGTGAGAGGGTGGATAATTCACCCCTCCACTTT. The chain has TRBV2 and TRBJ1-6; D ambiguous. The V end was cut by 3 bases, the J end by 5 bases, with 8 bases between. The CDR3 is made up of 14 amino acids. Germline assignment: CDR1 SNHLY and CDR2 FYNNEI. Variable domain in full (rest from reference TRBV2 and TRBJ1-6): EPEVTQTPSHQVTQMGQEVILRCVPISNHLYFYWYRQILGQKVEFLVSFYNNEISEKSEIFDDQFSVERPDGSNFTLKIRSTKLEDSAMYFCASSERVDNSPLHFGNGTRLTVT.

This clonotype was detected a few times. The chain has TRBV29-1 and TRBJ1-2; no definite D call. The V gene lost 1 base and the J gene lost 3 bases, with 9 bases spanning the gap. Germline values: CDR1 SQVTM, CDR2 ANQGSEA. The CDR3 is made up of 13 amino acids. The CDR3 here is CSVEVGEDYGYTF. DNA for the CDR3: TGCAGCGTTGAAGTAGGAGAAGACTATGGCTACACCTTC. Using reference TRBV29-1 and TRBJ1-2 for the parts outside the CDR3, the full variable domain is SAVISQKPSRDICQRGTSLTIQCQVDSQVTMMFWYRQQPGQSLTLIATANQGSEATYESGFVIDKFPISRPNLTFSTLTVSNMSPEDSSIYLCSVEVGEDYGYTFGSGTRLTVV.

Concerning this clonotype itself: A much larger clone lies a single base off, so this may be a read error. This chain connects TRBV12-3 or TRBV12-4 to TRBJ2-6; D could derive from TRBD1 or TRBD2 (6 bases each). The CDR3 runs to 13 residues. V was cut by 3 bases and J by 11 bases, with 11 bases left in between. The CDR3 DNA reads TGTGCCAGCAGTTTGGGGGCGGGGCACGTCCTGACTTTC. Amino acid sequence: CASSLGAGHVLTF.